These T cell receptor beta chains were read from a single sample in a study of shared clonotypes between healthy human individuals. Measured with immunoSEQ multiplex PCR; TCRdb has only the in-frame clones, and not every one. The sample lists millions of clones, around nine tenths occurring once. The sample comprised naive CD4+ T cells sorted from blood. Every receptor here comes from a man between 18 and 29 years old in good health. Each CDR3 is given without its conserved first and last residue.

V gene	J gene	CDR3 protein
TRBV6-6	TRBJ2-3	ASSLAPPGRDTQY
TRBV29-1	TRBJ2-6	SGVGSGANVLT
TRBV6-5	TRBJ1-2	ASSLWPRPSHGYT
TRBV30	TRBJ1-1	AWGENTEAF
TRBV19	TRBJ2-6	ASSIGEDRGSGANVLT
TRBV4-1	TRBJ2-3	ASSPLGQSTDTQY
TRBV5-1	TRBJ1-2	ASSTGQGANYGYT
TRBV7-3	TRBJ2-3	ASSPTGSSTDTQY
TRBV4-2	TRBJ2-3	ASSQATSGGRSTQY
TRBV21-1	TRBJ2-2	ASSKGGGELF
TRBV5-1	TRBJ2-5	ASSSGRVIQETQY
TRBV7-2	TRBJ2-6	ASRRANVLT
TRBV2	TRBJ2-2	ASRQENTGELF
TRBV5-1	TRBJ2-1	ASSFSDSYNEQF
TRBV9	TRBJ1-1	ASSVAGGQGTEAF
TRBV27	TRBJ2-7	ASSSREPVGEQY
TRBV28	TRBJ1-5	ASSGDRVSNQPQH
TRBV5-4	TRBJ2-7	ASSLDRSYEQY
TRBV5-1	TRBJ2-3	ASSFGASLGTDTQY
TRBV7-9	TRBJ2-1	ASSLPGLAGPYNEQF
TRBV27	TRBJ1-6	ASSFGDISPLH
TRBV19	TRBJ1-3	ASSIGYSGNTIY
TRBV2	TRBJ1-4	ASRAPGQGREKLF
TRBV18	TRBJ2-5	ASSPQGRETQY
TRBV18	TRBJ2-6	ASSRTTGAGANVLT
TRBV4-3	TRBJ1-5	AQRVAHPQPQH
TRBV11-2	TRBJ2-1	ASSPQGPEQF
TRBV5-4	TRBJ1-4	ASSLGRDPNEKLF
TRBV28	TRBJ1-5	ASSLYGGHSQPQH
TRBV11-2	TRBJ2-7	ASSLVLAADYEQY
TRBV7-2	TRBJ2-5	ASSLVAGVGQY
TRBV29-1	TRBJ2-7	SVGPRDASYEQY
TRBV6-1	TRBJ1-5	ASREGSNQPQH
TRBV18	TRBJ2-5	ASSLRGGQETQY
TRBV21-1	TRBJ1-3	ASVSASRPLHTIY
TRBV6-1	TRBJ2-6	ASRVPGANVLT